Included here is one T cell receptor beta chain sequence, with context. Its cognate antigen is unknown. This sample was included in a study of cytomegalovirus exposure and HLA in healthy donors. Study-wide findings and caveats: TCR beta V- and J-gene trimming was later associated with a missense DCLRE1C variant. HLA allele associations emerged for some 16,000 TCR beta sequences in a later analysis, at 0.05 false discovery rate.

This PCR relied on a set of 60 Vbeta primers and 13 Jbeta primers. The data were produced by immunoSEQ multiplex PCR, yet TCRdb's version contains in-frame clones alone and is incomplete. The sample carries about 84,000 clones, 55% to 65% recorded once. CDR1 is SGDLS and CDR2 is YYNGEE in the germline V gene. This CDR3 has 15 residues. Trimming left V 4 bases short and J 1 base short, with 12 bases between. Sequencing was done on a sample of PBMCs. The clonotype comes from a woman in her 40s in good health and CMV-seropositive. V is TRBV9 and J is TRBJ2-1; D might be TRBD2 (6 bases). This chain's CDR3 is CASSPTGTSYNEQFF. DNA for the CDR3: TGTGCCAGCAGCCCTACCGGGACTTCCTACAATGAGCAGTTCTTC. Supplemented by reference TRBV9 and TRBJ2-1, the full variable domain reads DSGVTQTPKHLITATGQRVTLRCSPRSGDLSVYWYQQSLDQGLQFLIQYYNGEERAKGNILERFSAQQFPDLHSELNLSSLELGDSALYFCASSPTGTSYNEQFFGPGTRLTVL.